The clone carrying this T cell receptor beta chain was seen once. Authors' data handling: Amplification of reference gene primers was used by the study to estimate nucleated cell counts. Some clones are missing from TCRdb's copy, which holds only in-frame ones; the method was immunoSEQ multiplex PCR. The V and J calls and the clone size are those of that table, but D and trimming were determined from the DNA. The sample has around 260,000 clones, 65% to 90% seen once. The CDR3 extends over 15 amino acids. Trimming took off 7 bases at V and 3 bases at J, with 16 bases between the two ends. Germline values: CDR1 MDHEN, CDR2 SYDVKM. This sample is drawn from a study of blood T cell repertoires in COVID-19. Background on the study: Sources were T cells, B-cell-depleted T cells, or PBMCs; the material itself was cDNA or gDNA.

This chain joins TRBV28 and TRBJ1-5; a weak D match, TRBD1 (6 bases). The receptor was isolated from a human donor in a cohort sampled during active COVID-19. What was sequenced was peripheral blood. CDR3 in amino acids: CASMGHSITNQPQHF. CDR3 nucleotides: TGTGCCAGCATGGGACACAGCATCACCAATCAGCCCCAGCATTTT.